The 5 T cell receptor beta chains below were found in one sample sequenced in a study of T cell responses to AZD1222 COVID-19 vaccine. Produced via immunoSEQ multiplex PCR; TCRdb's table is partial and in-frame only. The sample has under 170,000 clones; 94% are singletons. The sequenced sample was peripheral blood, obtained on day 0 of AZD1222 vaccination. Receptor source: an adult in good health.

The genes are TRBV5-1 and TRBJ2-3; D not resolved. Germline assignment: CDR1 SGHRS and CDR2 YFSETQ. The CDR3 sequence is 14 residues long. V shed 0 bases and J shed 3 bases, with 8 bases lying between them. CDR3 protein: CASSLAKGTDTQYF. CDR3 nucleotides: TGCGCCAGCAGCTTGGCCAAAGGAACAGATACGCAGTATTTT.

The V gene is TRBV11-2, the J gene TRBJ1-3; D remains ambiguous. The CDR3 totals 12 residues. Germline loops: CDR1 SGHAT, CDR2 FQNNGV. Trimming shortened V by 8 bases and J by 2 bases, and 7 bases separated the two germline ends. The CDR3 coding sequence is TGTGCCAGCCGGACGGCTGGAAACACCATATATTTT. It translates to CASRTAGNTIYF.

CDR3 sequence: CAISEFDGDYEQYV. DNA of the CDR3: TGTGCCATCAGTGAGTTTGACGGCGACTACGAGCAGTACGTC. The V call is TRBV10-3, the J call TRBJ2-7; D gene uncertain. The CDR3 runs 14 residues. V lost 1 base, J lost 3 bases, and 10 bases lay in between. The V gene's germline CDR1 is ENHRY and CDR2 SYGVKD.

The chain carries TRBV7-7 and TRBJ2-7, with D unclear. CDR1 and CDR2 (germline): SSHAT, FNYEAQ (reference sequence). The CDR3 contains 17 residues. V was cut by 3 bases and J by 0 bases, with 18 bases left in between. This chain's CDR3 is CASSLKKGLRHSYEQYV. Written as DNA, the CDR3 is TGTGCCAGCAGCTTGAAAAAGGGCCTAAGGCACTCCTACGAGCAGTACGTC.

CDR3 DNA: TGTGCCAGCAGCGTTTTACCGGGACTAGAGTACAATGAGCAGTTCTTC. Amino acid sequence: CASSVLPGLEYNEQFF. The chain recombines TRBV5-5 with TRBJ2-1; 8 bases are a match to TRBD2. The CDR3 contains 16 residues. The J segment lost 4 bases and the V segment lost 4 bases, leaving 10 bases of the junction unmatched. Germline V gene lookup returns CDR1 SGHKS and CDR2 YYEKEE (reference sequence).